Below, 17 T cell receptor beta chains from the same sample are listed, as sequenced in a study of T cells in localized non-small cell lung cancer. Libraries were prepared by immunoSEQ multiplex PCR; TCRdb keeps only in-frame clonotypes and omits some of them. The sample lists tens of thousands of clones; approximately 84% were seen once. Source: peripheral blood, taken before any cancer treatment. The source of these receptors is a female donor older than 55 with stage I lung adenocarcinoma.

V usage is TRBV2 and J usage is TRBJ1-3; D unresolved. Trimming shortened V by 5 bases and J by 4 bases, and 18 bases separated the two germline ends. The CDR3 has 16 amino acids. Per germline, CDR1 SNHLY and CDR2 FYNNEI. This CDR3 is CASSRTGNLLGNTIYF. The CDR3 DNA is TGTGCCAGCAGTAGGACTGGAAACCTCTTAGGAAACACCATATATTTT.

The chain employs TRBV7-3 and TRBJ1-6; D gene unclear. This CDR3 is built from 14 residues. V was trimmed by 5 bases and J by 4 bases, leaving 9 bases between them. In germline, CDR1 is SGHTA, CDR2 FQGTGA. The CDR3 sequence: CASSIDGYNSPLHF. Written as DNA, the CDR3 is TGTGCCAGCAGCATAGACGGTTATAATTCACCCCTCCACTTT.

The V gene is TRBV7-9, the J gene TRBJ2-3; tentatively, D is TRBD2 (5 bases). The CDR3 is 13 residues long. Germline V gene sequence: CDR1 SEHNR, CDR2 FQNEAQ (reference sequence). Trimming pared 5 bases from V and 4 bases from J, leaving 10 bases between. CDR3 DNA: TGTGCCAGCAGCCCTAGAGGGCCAGATACGCAGTATTTT. Translated: CASSPRGPDTQYF.

The chain employs TRBV2 and TRBJ1-6, with a weak D call TRBD1 (5 bases). Trimming left V 8 bases short and J 4 bases short, with 15 bases between. This CDR3 has 15 residues. Germline V lookup: CDR1 SNHLY, CDR2 FYNNEI. CDR3 region: CASGTGGLYNSPLHF. Here the CDR3 DNA reads TGTGCCAGCGGCACTGGGGGTTTGTATAATTCACCCCTCCACTTT.

The CDR3 coding sequence is TGTGCCAGCAGCGCCCAAGAGGGATACGAGCAGTACTTC. Translated: CASSAQEGYEQYF. The chain is built from TRBV7-6 and TRBJ2-7; D might be TRBD2 (5 bases). Trimming stripped 5 bases from V and 4 bases from J, with 12 bases between. The CDR3 totals 13 residues. Germline V gene data show CDR1 as SGHVS and CDR2 as FNYEAQ.

The chain employs TRBV25-1 and TRBJ2-2; D ambiguous. Germline loops: CDR1 MGHDK, CDR2 SYGVNS. This CDR3 comprises 15 residues. V gave up 2 bases and J gave up 0 bases, with 7 bases separating them. The CDR3 protein is CASSEPGANTGELFF. CDR3 in DNA: TGTGCCAGCAGTGAACCCGGAGCGAACACCGGGGAGCTGTTTTTT.

This clone was detected a few times. The chain employs TRBV7-9 and TRBJ2-7, with 9 nucleotides matching TRBD1. CDR1 and CDR2 from the germline V gene are SEHNR and FQNEAQ (reference sequence). V trimming: 4 bases; J trimming: 3 bases; junction bases outside the gene matches: 4. The CDR3 consists of 14 residues. The CDR3 is CASSSMTGGYEQYF. Here the CDR3 DNA reads TGTGCCAGCAGCTCGATGACAGGGGGCTACGAGCAGTACTTC.

V is TRBV7-9 and J is TRBJ1-2; possibly TRBD1 for D (6 bases). The V gene lost 5 bases and the J gene lost 5 bases, with 15 bases spanning the gap. The germline CDR1 and CDR2 sequences are SEHNR and FQNEAQ (reference sequence). The CDR3 extends over 14 amino acids. The CDR3 loop reads CASSRRTETYGYTF. The CDR3 DNA is TGTGCCAGCAGCCGCCGGACAGAAACATATGGCTACACCTTC.

The chain joins TRBV9 to TRBJ2-5; 9 bases are shared with TRBD1. The trim removed 3 bases at V and 4 bases at J, leaving 4 bases unmatched. Germline V gene data show CDR1 as SGDLS and CDR2 as YYNGEE. The CDR3 length is 14 residues. CDR3 amino acids: CASSAGTGSETQYF. CDR3 nucleotides: TGTGCCAGCAGCGCCGGGACAGGGTCAGAGACCCAGTACTTC.

The V and J genes are TRBV7-9 and TRBJ2-3; unclear D gene. V gave up 4 bases and J gave up 3 bases, with 2 bases separating them. Germline V lookup: CDR1 SEHNR, CDR2 FQNEAQ (reference sequence). The CDR3 has 11 amino acids. CDR3 residues: CASSSTDTQYF. The CDR3 DNA reads as TGTGCCAGCAGCTCTACAGATACGCAGTATTTT.

The chain combines TRBV5-1 with TRBJ1-3, with D perhaps matching TRBD1 (5 bases). CDR3 length equals 19 residues. Trimming removed 0 bases at V and 0 bases at J, with 19 bases between. Germline V gives CDR1 SGHRS, CDR2 YFSETQ. DNA for the CDR3: TGCGCCAGCAGCTTGGAAGGGGAAGGCCCGGCCAGCTCTGGAAACACCATATATTTT. Translating it yields CASSLEGEGPASSGNTIYF.

In this sample, this clone turned up a few times. V and J are TRBV6-5 and TRBJ1-1; D is unclear. V lost 6 bases, J lost 2 bases, and 7 bases lay in between. This CDR3 is 12 amino acids long. Germline lookup yields CDR1 MNHEY and CDR2 SVGAGI. CDR3 amino acids: CASSPSNTEAFF. The CDR3 DNA sequence: TGTGCCAGCAGCCCATCAAACACTGAAGCTTTCTTT.

V gene TRBV2 combines with J gene TRBJ1-1; 10 bases match TRBD1. The V and J ends lost 3 bases and 12 bases, in that order; junction bases with no gene match: 10. Germline-derived CDR1 and CDR2 are SNHLY and FYNNEI. This CDR3 is 14 amino acids long. This CDR3 reads CASSDRLTGGWPFF. The CDR3 bases are TGTGCCAGCAGTGACAGACTGACAGGGGGCTGGCCTTTCTTT.

V is TRBV6-1 and J is TRBJ1-2, with TRBD1 matching over 10 bases. The CDR3 is 14 residues long. V dropped 7 bases and J dropped 2; count of bases not matched to a gene: 4. The germline gives CDR1 MNHNS, CDR2 SASEGT. CDR3 nucleotide sequence: TGTGCCAGCAACCGGGACAGGGGAAACTATGGCTACACCTTC. Translation: CASNRDRGNYGYTF.

This clone was found once. The chain recombines TRBV6-5 with TRBJ1-1, with D perhaps TRBD1 (5 bases). Trimming pared 6 bases from V and 5 bases from J, leaving 16 bases between. Germline V CDR1 and CDR2: MNHEY, SVGAGI. There are 14 residues in the CDR3. In DNA form, the CDR3 reads TGTGCCAGCAGCCCAACAGGCATGGGTACTGAAGCTTTCTTT. Amino acids: CASSPTGMGTEAFF.

The chain has TRBV7-8 and TRBJ1-2; D possibly corresponds to TRBD1 (6 bases). The ends were cut back, 1 base at V and 1 base at J, with 16 bases in the middle. The CDR3 covers 17 residues. Germline V gives CDR1 SGHVS, CDR2 FQNEAQ. The CDR3 DNA reads TGTGCCAGCAGCTTAGAAGGACAGCTAAGAGATAACTATGGCTACACCTTC. This gives the protein CASSLEGQLRDNYGYTF. Full variable domain (missing parts from reference TRBV7-8 and TRBJ1-2): GAGVSQSPRYKVAKRGQDVALRCDPISGHVSLFWYQQALGQGPEFLTYFQNEAQLDKSGLPSDRFFAERPEGSVSTLKIQRTQQEDSAVYLCASSLEGQLRDNYGYTFGSGTRLTVV.

This chain uses TRBV11-1 with TRBJ2-1; D ambiguous. Germline-derived CDR1 and CDR2 are SGHAT and FQDESV (reference sequence). This CDR3 contains 13 residues. V was trimmed by 0 bases and J by 8 bases, leaving 8 bases between them. The CDR3 region has the DNA TGTGCCAGCAGCTTAGCGGGAACCGATGAGCAGTTCTTC. This codes for CASSLAGTDEQFF. The full variable domain, rest sourced from reference TRBV11-1 and TRBJ2-1, is EAEVAQSPRYKITEKSQAVAFWCDPISGHATLYWYRQILGQGPELLVQFQDESVVDDSQLPKDRFSAERLKGVDSTLKIQPAELGDSAMYLCASSLAGTDEQFFGPGTRLTVL.